A selection of T cell receptor beta chains follows, all from one sample in a study of T-cell memory formation after mild COVID-19. Each CDR3 protein is one row after TCRdb ran MiXCR on the 5' RACE reads. Here the sample spans under 550,000 distinct CDR3 sequences, roughly 20% being singletons. Sequences were obtained from PBMCs or a T cell subset sorted from them (not recorded which). These receptors were collected from an adult woman who had mild COVID-19 (a few samples of this study predate the infection). Cell type and time point are not known. The CDR3 runs from the conserved cysteine through the conserved F or W. D genes are given only for firm matches. Only some rows state a clone size, as once, few, many or a class for expanded clones.

d_gene	v_gene	j_gene	abundance	CDR3nt	CDR3aa
TRBD1	TRBV6-6	TRBJ1-2	-	TGTGCCAGCAGGCCACGGGACAGGGGGAACTATGGCTACACCTTC	CASRPRDRGNYGYTF
-	TRBV7-9	TRBJ2-3	few	TGTGCCAGCAGCTTAGACTGGCTAACGCCTAACACAGATACGCAGTATTTT	CASSLDWLTPNTDTQYF
TRBD1	TRBV7-9	TRBJ1-1	-	TGTGCCAGCAGCCCCTGGACAGGCACTGAAGCTTTCTTT	CASSPWTGTEAFF
-	TRBV7-2	TRBJ2-7	few	TGTGCCAGCAGCCCCGAGGAGTACGAGCAGTACTTC	CASSPEEYEQYF
-	TRBV4-1	TRBJ2-1	few	TGCGCCAGCAGCCAAAGGGGGTATGGAAATGAGCAGTTCTTC	CASSQRGYGNEQFF
TRBD2	TRBV28	TRBJ2-1	few	TGTGCCACCCTGACTAGCGGGAGGAACAATGAGCAGTTCTTC	CATLTSGRNNEQFF
-	TRBV7-2	TRBJ1-2	few	TGTGCCAGCAGCCCGGCTTGGGGCTACACCTTC	CASSPAWGYTF
TRBD2	TRBV20-1	TRBJ2-3	-	TGCAGTGCTGTGCTAGCGGGGGGCACAGATACGCAGTATTTT	CSAVLAGGTDTQYF
TRBD1	TRBV7-8	TRBJ1-1	few	TGTGCCAGCAGCGCCCGACAGGGTGTCGGCACTGAAGCTTTCTTT	CASSARQGVGTEAFF
-	TRBV13	TRBJ1-3	-	TGTGCCAGCAGCCAAACCTCGGCCCAATATCACTCTGGAAACACCATATATTTT	CASSQTSAQYHSGNTIYF
TRBD2	TRBV7-2	TRBJ2-3	-	TGTGCCAGCACGAAGGTAGCGGGTTTTCCAGATACGCAGTATTTT	CASTKVAGFPDTQYF
-	TRBV3-1	TRBJ2-2	few	TGTGCCAGCAGCCACGGGCTCACCGGGGAGCTGTTTTTT	CASSHGLTGELFF
-	TRBV7-3	TRBJ2-6	many	TGTGCCAGCAGCCCCCCTTGGGACTCTGGGGCCAACGTCCTGACTTTC	CASSPPWDSGANVLTF
-	TRBV5-1	TRBJ1-6	-	TGCGCCAGCAGCTTGGACAACAATTCACCCCTCCACTTT	CASSLDNNSPLHF
-	TRBV6-5	TRBJ2-1	many	TGTGCCAGCAGCGACAGGGGTACTCTAGCGGTTTCCTACAATGAGCAGTTCTTC	CASSDRGTLAVSYNEQFF
-	TRBV7-3	TRBJ2-2	-	TGTGCCAGCAGCTTTGGACCAATAAACACCGGGGAGCTGTTTTTT	CASSFGPINTGELFF
-	TRBV5-1	TRBJ1-1	few	TGCGCCAGCAGCTTGGAATTAGGAGTGGACACTGAAGCTTTCTTT	CASSLELGVDTEAFF
TRBD1	TRBV5-5	TRBJ2-7	few	TGTGCCAGCAGCCTTCGGACAGGAGAGACCTACGAGCAGTACTTC	CASSLRTGETYEQYF
-	TRBV7-9	TRBJ1-1	few	TGTGCCAGCAGCTTAGTCGAGGGTAGAAGAGCTGAAGCTTTCTTT	CASSLVEGRRAEAFF
TRBD2	TRBV24-1	TRBJ2-3	few	TGTGCCACCAGTGATGTGCGACTAGCGGGAGGCGCAGATACGCAGTATTTT	CATSDVRLAGGADTQYF
-	TRBV7-9	TRBJ2-5	-	TGTGCCAGCAGCTCGAGAGCGGAGACCCAGTACTTC	CASSSRAETQYF
-	TRBV12-3/TRBV12-4	TRBJ2-7	many	TGTGCCAGCAGTTCACTAGTGGGGTACGAGCAGTACTTC	CASSSLVGYEQYF
-	TRBV7-9	TRBJ1-1	few	TGTGCCAGCAGCTTAGCTACTGGACATGGAGCTTTCTTT	CASSLATGHGAFF
TRBD1	TRBV2	TRBJ2-5	few	TGTGCCAGCATCGGGACAGGGATATTTCGGAGAGAGACCCAGTACTTC	CASIGTGIFRRETQYF
-	TRBV30	TRBJ2-7	-	TGTGCCTGGAGTGTTCGGCGGATTTACGAGCAGTACTTC	CAWSVRRIYEQYF
TRBD2	TRBV10-3	TRBJ2-5	-	TGTGCCATCAATCGGGAGGGCCCCCTAGAGACCCAGTACTTC	CAINREGPLETQYF
-	TRBV4-1	TRBJ2-3	few	TGCGCCAGCAGCCCGCCCGGGGGCGCCAGCACAGATACGCAGTATTTT	CASSPPGGASTDTQYF
TRBD1	TRBV30	TRBJ1-1	many	TGTGCCTGGAGCGTTAACAGGGGAACTGAAGCTTTCTTT	CAWSVNRGTEAFF
TRBD1	TRBV10-3	TRBJ2-6	few	TGTGCCACCCTAGACAGGGCCGGGGCCAACGTCCTGACTTTC	CATLDRAGANVLTF
-	TRBV4-1	TRBJ1-5	few	TGCGCCAGCAGCCAAGATCGGGGGGGTCAGCCCCAGCATTTT	CASSQDRGGQPQHF
-	TRBV6-2/TRBV6-3	TRBJ2-3	few	TGTGCCAGCAGCCTGACAATGGGAGTTAGAGATACGCAGTATTTT	CASSLTMGVRDTQYF
-	TRBV12-3/TRBV12-4	TRBJ1-5	many	TGTGCCAGCAGTTTACAGGCAGGGGTCAATCAGCCCCAGCATTTT	CASSLQAGVNQPQHF
TRBD2	TRBV4-1	TRBJ2-3	-	TGCGCCAGCAGCCTGGGACTAGCGGCTCCTTCTAGCACAGATACGCAGTATTTT	CASSLGLAAPSSTDTQYF
-	TRBV5-1	TRBJ2-3	few	TGCGCCAGCAGCCCGGGAGAGGCTAGCACAGATACGCAGTATTTT	CASSPGEASTDTQYF
-	TRBV24-1	TRBJ2-3	few	TGTGCCACCAGTGAACCTCAAGATACGCAGTATTTT	CATSEPQDTQYF
-	TRBV29-1	TRBJ2-7	many	TGCAGCGTTGACCTGGGGGGAGCCTACGAGCAGTACTTC	CSVDLGGAYEQYF
TRBD1	TRBV9	TRBJ1-1	-	TGTGCCAGCAGCGTAGGGGGACAGCTTGAAGCTTTCTTT	CASSVGGQLEAFF
-	TRBV30	TRBJ2-1	few	TGTGCCTGGAGACGGCGGGGATCCTACAATGAGCAGTTCTTC	CAWRRRGSYNEQFF
-	TRBV4-3	TRBJ2-3	-	TGCGCCAGCAGCCAAGGCCACACAGATACGCAGTATTTT	CASSQGHTDTQYF
-	TRBV7-9	TRBJ2-6	few	TGTGCCAGCAGCTTACCTCAGGAAGGGGCCAACGTCCTGACTTTC	CASSLPQEGANVLTF